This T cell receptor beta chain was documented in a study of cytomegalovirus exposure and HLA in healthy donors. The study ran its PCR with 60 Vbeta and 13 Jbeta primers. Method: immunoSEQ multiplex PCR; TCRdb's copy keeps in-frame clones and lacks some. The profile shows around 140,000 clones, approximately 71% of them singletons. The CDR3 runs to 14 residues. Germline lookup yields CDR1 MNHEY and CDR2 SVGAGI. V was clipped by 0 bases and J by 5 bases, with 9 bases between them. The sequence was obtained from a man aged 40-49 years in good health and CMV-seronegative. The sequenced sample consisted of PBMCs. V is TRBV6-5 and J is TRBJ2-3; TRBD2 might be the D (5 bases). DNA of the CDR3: TGTGCCAGCAGTTACTCGATCCGGGGAGATACGCAGTATTTT. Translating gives CASSYSIRGDTQYF.